The T cell receptor (beta chain) under discussion was sequenced for a study of blood T cell repertoires in COVID-19. Study information: The analysed material was cDNA or gDNA that came from T cells, B-cell-depleted T cells, or PBMCs.

On this clone itself: Other nucleotide sequences from this sample produce the same CDR3.

The CDR3 totals 14 residues. V dropped 0 bases and J dropped 0 bases, with 5 bases sitting between them. Germline loops: CDR1 SGHRS, CDR2 YFSETQ. TCRdb's table, derived via immunoSEQ multiplex PCR, lists solely in-frame clones and lacks some. The sample yields almost 250,000 clones, around 88% seen once. Sequenced material: peripheral blood. The TCR originated in a woman older than 75 with COVID-19, enrolled during active disease. This sequence joins TRBV5-1 and TRBJ2-3; D unclear. The CDR3 nucleotides read TGCGCCAGCAGCTTGGGTACTAGCACAGATACGCAGTATTTT. This codes for CASSLGTSTDTQYF.